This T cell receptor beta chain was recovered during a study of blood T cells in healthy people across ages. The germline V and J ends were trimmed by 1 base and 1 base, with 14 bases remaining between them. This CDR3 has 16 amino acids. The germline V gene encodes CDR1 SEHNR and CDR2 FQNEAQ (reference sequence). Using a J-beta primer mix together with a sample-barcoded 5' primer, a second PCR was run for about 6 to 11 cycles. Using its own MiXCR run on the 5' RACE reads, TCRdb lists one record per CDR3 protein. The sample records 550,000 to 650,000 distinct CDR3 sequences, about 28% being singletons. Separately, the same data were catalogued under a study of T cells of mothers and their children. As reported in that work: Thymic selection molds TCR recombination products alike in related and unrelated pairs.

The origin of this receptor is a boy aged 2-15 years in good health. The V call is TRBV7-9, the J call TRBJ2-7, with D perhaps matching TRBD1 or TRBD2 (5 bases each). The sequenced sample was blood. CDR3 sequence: CASSLVTGQASYEQYF. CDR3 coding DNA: TGTGCCAGCAGCTTAGTTACGGGGCAGGCGTCCTACGAGCAGTACTTC.